Listed below are T cell receptor beta chains from one sample, sequenced in a study of cytomegalovirus exposure and HLA in healthy donors. Produced via immunoSEQ multiplex PCR; TCRdb's table is partial and in-frame only. The sample carries about 90,000 clones, roughly 67% recorded once. The sample was PBMCs. Receptors were obtained from a woman aged 50 to 60 in good health and CMV-seropositive. CDR3s include the opening cysteine and the closing phenylalanine or tryptophan. The D gene is left open where the match is weak. Where a row states a size, it is once, few, many or the class of an expanded clone; other rows omit it.

TRBJ1-5	TRBV28	.	TRBD1	TGTGCCAGCAGTCCTCGGGACAGTTATCAGCCCCAGCATTTT	CASSPRDSYQPQHF
TRBJ2-5	TRBV9	few	TRBD1	TGTGCCAGCAGCGTAGGAGGGGGCCAGGAGACCCAGTACTTC	CASSVGGGQETQYF
TRBJ2-5	TRBV4-1	.	TRBD1	TGCGCCAGCAGCCTAGGGACAGTGCAAGAGACCCAGTACTTC	CASSLGTVQETQYF
TRBJ2-3	TRBV5-1	.	.	TGCGCCAGCAGCTTGGGACTTACCGACACAGATACGCAGTATTTT	CASSLGLTDTDTQYF
TRBJ1-2	TRBV5-1	.	TRBD1	TGCGCCAGCAGTCCGGACAGGGGTGTGAGTGGCTACACCTTC	CASSPDRGVSGYTF
TRBJ1-2	TRBV5-1	.	.	TGCGCCAGCAGCTTGGTTGCAGGGGCTAACTATGGCTACACCTTC	CASSLVAGANYGYTF
TRBJ1-4	TRBV28	few	TRBD1	TGTGCCAGCAGTCCGACCGGGACAGTAGGAGAAAAACTGTTTTTT	CASSPTGTVGEKLFF
TRBJ1-4	TRBV7-6	.	.	TGTGCCAGCAGCTTAGGCGGGACGCGGGAAAAACTGTTTTTT	CASSLGGTREKLFF
TRBJ2-1	TRBV5-3	once	TRBD1	TGTGCCAGAAGCTTGGCGCTGACAGGGCTATCCTACAATGAGCAGTTCTTC	CARSLALTGLSYNEQFF
TRBJ1-2	TRBV27	.	TRBD1	TGTGCCAGCAGTCTAAACAGGGGTCTGGAGGGCTACACCTTC	CASSLNRGLEGYTF
TRBJ1-1	TRBV6-5	.	.	TGTGCCAGCAGTTTACTGGCGGGGGACGCTGAAGCTTTCTTT	CASSLLAGDAEAFF
TRBJ2-5	TRBV5-4	.	.	TGTGCCAGCAGCTTGGACGCCTCCCAGCGGGAAGAGACCCAGTACTTC	CASSLDASQREETQYF
TRBJ2-3	TRBV4-1	.	.	TGCGCCAGCAGCCAAGATAGAGATACGCAGTATTTT	CASSQDRDTQYF
TRBJ2-7	TRBV10-1	.	TRBD1	TGCGCCAGCAGTGAATCGGGGACAGGTCGCTACGAGCAGTACTTC	CASSESGTGRYEQYF
TRBJ2-5	TRBV9	.	.	TGTGCCAGCAGCGTCAGAGTGGGGGGACAAGAGACCCAGTACTTC	CASSVRVGGQETQYF
TRBJ2-5	TRBV5-1	.	.	TGCGCCAGCAGCCTAGGGGTAACCAGTAGGGAGACCCAGTACTTC	CASSLGVTSRETQYF
TRBJ2-7	TRBV10-3	.	TRBD1	TGTGCCATCAGTGCTCGGACAGGACAGGGGAGCGAGCAGTACTTC	CAISARTGQGSEQYF
TRBJ1-2	TRBV30	.	.	TGTGCCTGGAGTGGGACACCCACTGCTTATGGCTACACCTTC	CAWSGTPTAYGYTF
TRBJ1-6	TRBV19	.	.	TGTGCCAGTAGCGAACGAGGATATCTTGGGTCACCCCTCCACTTT	CASSERGYLGSPLHF
TRBJ1-1	TRBV4-3	.	TRBD1	TGCGCCAGCACCCCCCAGGGGGGTGACACTGAAGCTTTCTTT	CASTPQGGDTEAFF
TRBJ2-3	TRBV25-1	many	TRBD1	TGTGCCAGCAGTGAAGCGGGACAGGGATCTACAGATACGCAGTATTTT	CASSEAGQGSTDTQYF
TRBJ2-7	TRBV5-1	.	TRBD1	TGCGCCAGCAGCTCCCGGGACAGGGGGCCCGAGCAGTACTTC	CASSSRDRGPEQYF
TRBJ2-1	TRBV21-1	.	.	TGTGCCAGCAGCAAAGTAGCCGGCAGCTACAATGAGCAGTTCTTC	CASSKVAGSYNEQFF
TRBJ2-3	TRBV5-1	.	.	TGCGCCAGCAGCCCCAGGGGAGGGTTTGCAGATACGCAGTATTTT	CASSPRGGFADTQYF
TRBJ1-1	TRBV9	few	.	TGTGCCAGCAGCAAGACAGGTTCCCTCACTGAAGCTTTCTTT	CASSKTGSLTEAFF
TRBJ1-2	TRBV28	.	.	TGTGCCAGCAGTTCCAGGGACTATGGCTACACCTTC	CASSSRDYGYTF
TRBJ2-7	TRBV20-1	.	.	TGCAGTGCTAGACAGACTTACGAGCAGTACTTC	CSARQTYEQYF
TRBJ2-7	TRBV27	.	TRBD2	TGTGCCAGCAGTTTGCTAGCGGGGGGGCTAGAGCAGTACTTC	CASSLLAGGLEQYF
TRBJ1-1	TRBV2	many	.	TGTGCCAGCAGGCCGGGACTGCAGGGGAACACTGAAGCTTTCTTT	CASRPGLQGNTEAFF
TRBJ1-3	TRBV28	.	TRBD1	TGTGCCAGCAGGGGAATCATTTACAGGGGCTCTGGAAACACCATATATTTT	CASRGIIYRGSGNTIYF
TRBJ1-1	TRBV29-1	.	TRBD1	TGCAGCTTTCGGGACAGGGAGGGTGTCGAAGCTTTCTTT	CSFRDREGVEAFF
TRBJ2-2	TRBV7-8	.	TRBD1	TGTGCCAGCAGCTACCGGACAGGGGGCCCTGAGGACTCCCGGGAGCTGTTTTTT	CASSYRTGGPEDSRELFF
TRBJ1-2	TRBV9	.	.	TGTGCCAGCAGCGTAGATGCAGGCTATGGCTACACCTTC	CASSVDAGYGYTF
TRBJ1-1	TRBV30	.	TRBD1	TGTGCCTGGAAGGAAGGGACAGGGGACGGGTTGGCTTTCTTT	CAWKEGTGDGLAFF
TRBJ1-2	TRBV28	.	.	TGTGCCAGCAGCCTTCAGGGGAGAGGCTACACCTTC	CASSLQGRGYTF
TRBJ2-1	TRBV7-8	once	TRBD1	TGTGCCAGCAGCTTAGCCGCTGGACAGGGGTACAATGAGCAGTTCTTC	CASSLAAGQGYNEQFF
TRBJ1-5	TRBV18	few	TRBD1	TGTGCCAGCTCAAACGACAGGGATCAGCCCCAGCATTTT	CASSNDRDQPQHF
TRBJ2-5	TRBV29-1	few	TRBD1	TGCAGCTCAGACAGGGGGGGGGAGACCCAGTACTTC	CSSDRGGETQYF
TRBJ1-1	TRBV19	.	.	TGTGCCAGTAGTCCCTCACAGGCGAACACTGAAGCTTTCTTT	CASSPSQANTEAFF
TRBJ1-1	TRBV9	few	.	TGTGCCAGCAGCGAGCAGACGGGGAAAGCTTTCTTT	CASSEQTGKAFF
TRBJ1-1	TRBV5-1	.	.	TGCGCCAGCAGCTTGGAGAGGGCGTATGAAGCTTTCTTT	CASSLERAYEAFF
TRBJ2-3	TRBV7-9	.	TRBD2	TGTGCCAGCAGCCCGCCAGCGGGGAGGGGCGCAGATACGCAGTATTTT	CASSPPAGRGADTQYF
TRBJ1-3	TRBV6-6	many	.	TGTGCCAGCAGTTACTCCGAGGGAAACACCATATATTTT	CASSYSEGNTIYF
TRBJ2-7	TRBV13	.	TRBD2	TGTGCCAGCAGCTCCCCCGGGCGGGGGGTATACGAGCAGTACTTC	CASSSPGRGVYEQYF
TRBJ1-2	TRBV19	.	.	TGTGCCAGTAGCCCCTCGCTAGGGGCAGGCTACACCTTC	CASSPSLGAGYTF
TRBJ1-1	TRBV4-2	.	.	TGTGCCAGCAGCCGAGGGGGTTACACTGAAGCTTTCTTT	CASSRGGYTEAFF
TRBJ2-1	TRBV19	.	.	TGTGCCAGTAGTTTCCAGAGGGAGGGGGGCAATGAGCAGTTCTTC	CASSFQREGGNEQFF
TRBJ2-1	TRBV7-9	many	TRBD2	TGTGCCAGCAGCTTCGAGCGGGGGGCCGATGAGCAGTTCTTC	CASSFERGADEQFF
TRBJ2-7	TRBV5-4	few	TRBD1	TGTGCCAGCAGCTTGGTGGCAGGGGGTCGGAACGAGCAGTACTTC	CASSLVAGGRNEQYF
TRBJ2-6	TRBV28	few	TRBD1	TGTGCCAGCAGCCCCTTTACGGGGACAGGGGGCGCGATCGGTCCTGGGGCCAACGTCCTGACTTTC	CASSPFTGTGGAIGPGANVLTF
TRBJ2-5	TRBV7-9	.	.	TGTGCCAGCAGCTTCACTAGTGGCCAAGAGACCCAGTACTTC	CASSFTSGQETQYF
TRBJ1-1	TRBV7-3	.	TRBD1	TGTGCCAGCAGCGCCGAGGGACAGGGCTGGAGTGCTGAAGCTTTCTTT	CASSAEGQGWSAEAFF
TRBJ1-1	TRBV11-2	.	.	TGTGCCAGCAGCTCCAGCCTCGGACAAACGACTTTCTTT	CASSSSLGQTTFF
TRBJ2-7	TRBV7-9	once	.	TGTGCCAGCACCTTGACTGACTCCTACGAGCAGTACTTC	CASTLTDSYEQYF
TRBJ2-6	TRBV28	.	.	TGTGCCAGCAGTCCCCCTGACAGACCTGGGGCCAACGTCCTGACTTTC	CASSPPDRPGANVLTF
TRBJ2-5	TRBV5-1	few	.	TGCGCCAGCAGCCGACAACAAGAGACCCAGTACTTC	CASSRQQETQYF
TRBJ1-1	TRBV2	few	TRBD1	TGTGCCAGCAGTGCTCAGGGGGCTGGGAACACTGAAGCTTTCTTT	CASSAQGAGNTEAFF
TRBJ2-3	TRBV7-8	few	TRBD1	TGTGCCAGCAGCCCGAATTTGAGGGGGCGGACAGATACGCAGTATTTT	CASSPNLRGRTDTQYF
TRBJ2-3	TRBV5-6	.	.	TGTGCCAGCAGCTTGATGGACATGGCCACAGATACGCAGTATTTT	CASSLMDMATDTQYF